This is a list of T cell receptor beta chains from one sample in a study of Graves' ophthalmopathy and Graves' hyperthyroidism. One entry per CDR3 protein results from TCRdb running MiXCR on the multiplex PCR reads. This sample carries fewer than 650,000 distinct CDR3 sequences, about a fifth of them seen once, and the ten largest clones take around 6.9%. The specimen sequenced was peripheral blood. Receptors originate from a woman between 18 and 30 years old with stable Graves' hyperthyroidism. Some clones in this sample may be carry-over from other donors' samples. Both conserved end residues are trimmed from each CDR3. Size values are once, few and many counts, or a class for expanded clones, and some rows have none.

v_call | clone_size | cdr3_aa
TRBV4-3 | few | ASSPLAGTGKSPLH
TRBV6-1 | . | ASIRTSGGKTQY
TRBV7-2 | many | ASSPSDRVSQPQH
TRBV7-6 | many | ASSFSGKNIQY
TRBV5-1 | . | ASSGRDRGGEQY
TRBV6-5 | many | ASTYPIGTGGVYEQY
TRBV28 | . | ASSPWTSGSDEQY
TRBV20-1 | . | SASLAEMNTGELF
TRBV30 | many | AWSPPSDWNTEAF
TRBV5-1 | many | ASSLAWGTMNTEAF
TRBV12-3/TRBV12-4 | . | ASSRDRGGEPQH
TRBV7-2 | . | ASKTSGAQETQY
TRBV14 | many | ASSNQGLISYEQY
TRBV6-5 | many | ASTSQGYGYT
TRBV2 | few | ASSDGGDKTEAF
TRBV19 | many | ASSTLWGGERETQY
TRBV20-1 | many | SARDQVLGLAVQETQY
TRBV16 | many | ASSQSPGGQPQH
TRBV6-4 | many | ASSAWAGTALSYGYT
TRBV6-1 | few | ATFSGTRLGGYT
TRBV27 | . | ASSLGQKNIQY
TRBV15 | few | ATSKLIGPYGYT
TRBV30 | . | AWSVNRGVIPNYGYT
TRBV6-5 | many | ATSPSRGIYEQY
TRBV12-3/TRBV12-4 | . | ASSTGLRRYEQY
TRBV20-1 | many | SADGTSAYEQY
TRBV7-3 | many | ASSSIGRGREEQY
TRBV29-1 | many | SVGGLFYEQY
TRBV15 | . | ATSRREWGGYT
TRBV29-1 | many | SDNQSGRSSGANVLT
TRBV5-1 | few | ASSSQVEKNTEAF
TRBV3-1 | few | ASSQVGEESPLH
TRBV29-1 | . | SVGDRGGETQY
TRBV3-1 | many | ASSQAGQGLKNTEAF
TRBV7-9 | many | ASSQGSGETQY
TRBV20-1 | many | SAIPGPTYEQY
TRBV3-1 | . | ASSHDRANNNSPLH
TRBV28 | many | ASSFFDLAGGPGEQY
TRBV6-5 | few | ASRYGDRVDYGYT
TRBV12-3/TRBV12-4 | many | ASENPPRRTEAF
TRBV29-1 | . | SVEGDGNTEAF
TRBV11-2 | many | ASSLTSGGANEQY
TRBV12-3/TRBV12-4 | many | ASSLGGATEAF
TRBV25-1 | . | TSRETGNYGYT
TRBV20-1 | . | SATGPDRIYGYT
TRBV27 | . | ASRKPGTGFNSPLH
TRBV24-1 | . | ATRDGANRYT
TRBV20-1 | . | SAPLSRTRIGYT
TRBV6-1 | many | ASSEMDRNYGYT
TRBV20-1 | . | SARTGETQY
TRBV6-5 | many | ASLPLGGRETQY
TRBV20-1 | many | SAFSRTGEETQY
TRBV6-1 | . | LSSVTRGDTEAF